These 21 T cell receptor beta chains were sequenced from one sample in a study of cytomegalovirus exposure and HLA in healthy donors. PCR used 60 Vbeta primers and 13 Jbeta primers. Method: immunoSEQ multiplex PCR; TCRdb's copy keeps in-frame clones and lacks some. The data show about 190,000 clones, over 70% seen once. The sequenced material came from PBMCs. These TCRs come from a man aged 35 to 55 in good health and CMV-seropositive.

DNA for the CDR3: TGCGCCAGCAGCTTGGGCGCTAGCGGGAGAGACAGCTCCTACGAGCAGTACTTC. It yields the protein CASSLGASGRDSSYEQYF. This chain connects TRBV5-1 to TRBJ2-7; 10 bases map to TRBD2. Germline values: CDR1 SGHRS, CDR2 YFSETQ. This CDR3 region has 18 residues. J was trimmed by 0 bases and V by 0 bases; bases with no gene match: 9. The full variable domain, with the rest looked up from reference TRBV5-1 and TRBJ2-7, is KAGVTQTPRYLIKTRGQQVTLSCSPISGHRSVSWYQQTPGQGLQFLFEYFSETQRNKGNFPGRFSGRQFSNSRSEMNVSTLELGDSALYLCASSLGASGRDSSYEQYFGPGTRLTVT.

The chain carries TRBV5-4 and TRBJ1-2, with 9 bases that match TRBD1. V gave up 5 bases and J gave up 6 bases; unmatched junction bases: 8. CDR3 length: 14 amino acids. Looked up from germline, CDR1 is SGHNT and CDR2 is YYREEE (reference sequence). CDR3 amino acids: CASRGGTGKDGYTF. The CDR3 DNA reads as TGTGCCAGCAGGGGGGGGACAGGGAAGGATGGCTACACCTTC.

V and J are TRBV11-3 and TRBJ2-4; possible D gene TRBD1, 6 bases. Germline V gene data show CDR1 as SGHNT and CDR2 as YENEEA. V was trimmed by 5 bases and J by 12 bases, leaving 17 bases between them. The CDR3 is 13 residues long. CDR3 amino acids: CASSVNRDSSQYF. CDR3 DNA: TGTGCCAGCAGCGTAAACAGGGATAGCAGTCAGTACTTC.

The V and J genes are TRBV28 and TRBJ1-5, with D unresolved. The germline gives CDR1 MDHEN, CDR2 SYDVKM. The ends were cut back, 6 bases at V and 9 bases at J, with 9 bases in the middle. The CDR3 consists of 11 residues. Here the CDR3 DNA reads TGTGCCAGCAGATCCGGGATGCCCCAGCATTTT. This encodes CASRSGMPQHF.

This chain joins TRBV10-2 and TRBJ1-1, with D unresolved. The CDR3 sequence is 15 residues long. Germline CDR1 and CDR2: WSHSY and SAAADI. Trimming cost V 0 bases and J 9 bases, with 17 bases left between them. CDR3 region: CASSESTAPSAKAFF. The DNA of the CDR3 is TGCGCCAGCAGTGAGTCGACGGCCCCGAGCGCAAAAGCTTTCTTT.

The rearrangement uses TRBV7-9 and TRBJ2-3; D is unclear. The CDR3 covers 13 residues. Germline lookup yields CDR1 SEHNR and CDR2 FQNEAQ (reference sequence). V lost 4 bases and J 2 bases, leaving 7 bases between the germline ends. CDR3 protein: CASSSLNTDTQYF. CDR3 coding DNA: TGTGCCAGCAGCTCCCTTAACACAGATACGCAGTATTTT.

The V and J genes are TRBV4-3 and TRBJ2-3, with no clear D. Between the trimmed V and J ends, which lost 0 bases and 1 base, there was a span of 5 bases. The germline V gene encodes CDR1 LGHNA and CDR2 YSLEER. The CDR3 length is 14 residues. CDR3 nucleotides: TGCGCCAGCAGCCAAGATACGGGCACAGATACGCAGTATTTT. It specifies CASSQDTGTDTQYF.

The chain uses TRBV5-1 and TRBJ1-1; D remains unclear. This CDR3 is built from 16 residues. Germline lookup yields CDR1 SGHRS and CDR2 YFSETQ. V lost 0 bases and J 1 base, leaving 13 bases between the germline ends. CDR3 sequence (DNA): TGCGCCAGCAGCTTGGGCCCCTCACAGCAGAACACTGAAGCTTTCTTT. Protein product: CASSLGPSQQNTEAFF.

Notes on this clone: Germline is not matched at one junction end, which may reflect a read error. The chain employs TRBV7-9 and TRBJ2-6, with a tentative D call TRBD1 (7 bases). The CDR3 is made up of 17 amino acids. Germline V lookup: CDR1 SEHNR, CDR2 FQNEAQ (reference sequence). The CDR3 DNA is TGTTCCAGCAGCTCCGCGGGACAGAACTCTGGGGCCAACGTCCTGACTTTC. This codes for CSSSSAGQNSGANVLTF.

The V gene is TRBV5-1, the J gene TRBJ2-6; 7 bases agree with TRBD1. V dropped 0 bases and J dropped 0; count of bases not matched to a gene: 9. The germline gives CDR1 SGHRS, CDR2 YFSETQ. The CDR3 sequence is 19 residues long. In DNA form, the CDR3 reads TGCGCCAGCAGCTTGGGCGGGCAGGGGGTCACCTCTGGGGCCAACGTCCTGACTTTC. It encodes CASSLGGQGVTSGANVLTF.

This rearrangement joins TRBV19 to TRBJ2-3, with 8 bases lining up with TRBD2. The CDR3 is 17 amino acids. Trimming at V came to 0 bases and at J to 3 bases, leaving 8 bases not matched to a gene. Looked up from germline, CDR1 is LNHDA and CDR2 is SQIVND (reference sequence). The CDR3 spells CASSIDFAGGRTDTQYF. The CDR3 region has the DNA TGTGCCAGTAGTATAGATTTCGCGGGAGGCCGAACAGATACGCAGTATTTT.

The V and J genes are TRBV19 and TRBJ2-7, with 10 bases fitting TRBD1. Unmatched junction bases numbered 7, after V lost 3 bases and J lost 5 bases. The CDR3 loop spans 15 amino acids. Germline CDR1 LNHDA, CDR2 SQIVND (reference sequence). CDR3 loop: CASSITPGQGNEQYF. The DNA of the CDR3 is TGTGCCAGTAGTATTACCCCGGGACAGGGGAACGAGCAGTACTTC.

V is TRBV5-1 and J is TRBJ2-1, with D perhaps TRBD2 (6 bases). This CDR3 spans 14 amino acids. The germline V gene has CDR1 SGHRS and CDR2 YFSETQ. The V end lost 0 bases, the J end lost 6 bases, and 10 bases lay between the germline ends. Here the CDR3 reads CASSLVPGLNEQFF. The CDR3 DNA follows: TGCGCCAGCAGCTTGGTTCCGGGACTCAATGAGCAGTTCTTC.

The chain has TRBV19 and TRBJ2-7; 8 bases are shared with TRBD2. V lost 1 base, J lost 2 bases, and 4 bases stayed unmatched. Germline loops: CDR1 LNHDA, CDR2 SQIVND (reference sequence). The CDR3 consists of 15 residues. CDR3: CASSIGPGGAYEQYF. For the CDR3, the DNA is TGTGCCAGTAGTATAGGTCCGGGGGGGGCCTACGAGCAGTACTTC.

This clone has a handful of counts. CDR3 bases: TGTGCCAGCAAAGGGGGCGTGACCTACGAGCAGTACTTC. It specifies CASKGGVTYEQYF. The chain links TRBV6-5 to TRBJ2-7; 7 positions match TRBD1. V lost 7 bases and J lost 2; bases outside the gene matches: 5. Germline CDR1 is MNHEY and CDR2 is SVGAGI. The CDR3 sequence is 13 residues long.

The chain recombines TRBV2 with TRBJ1-2, with TRBD1 matching over 9 bases. This CDR3 contains 13 residues. Germline trimming cut 2 bases from V and 7 bases from J; bases unmatched to any gene: 2. CDR1 and CDR2 (germline): SNHLY, FYNNEI. CDR3 residues: CASSENRGLGYTF. The CDR3 nucleotides are TGTGCCAGCAGTGAAAACAGGGGGCTTGGCTACACCTTC.

J is TRBJ2-5 and V is TRBV2; TRBD2 agrees at 11 bases. The V segment lost 7 bases and the J segment 3 bases; nucleotides outside the gene matches: 13. The CDR3 extends over 17 amino acids. CDR1 and CDR2 from the germline V gene are SNHLY and FYNNEI. The CDR3 reads CASNTPLGSGREETQYF. DNA of the CDR3: TGTGCCAGCAATACCCCCTTGGGTAGCGGGAGGGAAGAGACCCAGTACTTC.

The chain links TRBV11-3 to TRBJ2-7; 7 bases agree with TRBD1. The V and J ends lost 2 bases and 6 bases, in that order; junction bases with no gene match: 1. Germline V gene data show CDR1 as SGHNT and CDR2 as YENEEA. The CDR3 sequence is 12 residues long. CDR3 loop: CASSLSGGEQYF. The CDR3 nucleotides read TGTGCCAGCAGCTTATCAGGGGGCGAGCAGTACTTC.

V usage is TRBV12-5 and J usage is TRBJ1-1, with 7 bases that match TRBD1. The germline gives CDR1 LGHNT, CDR2 FRNRAP. Trimming took 5 bases from V and 4 from J; bases not matched to a gene: 13. The CDR3 has 16 amino acids. DNA of the CDR3: TGTGCTAGTGGTCCGCTCTCGACAGGGTCTGTCACTGAAGCTTTCTTT. It yields the protein CASGPLSTGSVTEAFF. Full variable domain (rest looked up from reference TRBV12-5 and TRBJ1-1): DARVTQTPRHKVTEMGQEVTMRCQPILGHNTVFWYRQTMMQGLELLAYFRNRAPLDDSGMPKDRFSAEMPDATLATLKIQPSEPRDSAVYFCASGPLSTGSVTEAFFGQGTRLTVV.

The rearrangement uses TRBV2 and TRBJ2-5; the D is unclear. CDR3 length: 13 amino acids. V lost 6 bases and J 3 bases, leaving 11 bases between the germline ends. Looked up from germline, CDR1 is SNHLY and CDR2 is FYNNEI. The CDR3 protein is CASSGQVEETQYF. The CDR3 coding sequence is TGTGCCAGCAGCGGCCAGGTTGAAGAGACCCAGTACTTC.

V gene TRBV5-4 combines with J gene TRBJ1-1; 8 nucleotides match TRBD1. The V segment lost 4 bases and the J segment 1 base; nucleotides outside the gene matches: 6. The germline gives CDR1 SGHNT, CDR2 YYREEE (reference sequence). This CDR3 has 15 residues. The CDR3, as DNA: TGTGCCAGCAGCCCTCCGACAGGGGAGAACACTGAAGCTTTCTTT. Protein: CASSPPTGENTEAFF.